A single sample is the source of the 16 T cell receptor beta chains below, sequenced in a study of monozygotic twins with inflammatory bowel disease. TCRdb reprocessed the 5' RACE reads, with one entry per CDR3 protein and no DNA. The sample's table shows about 150,000 distinct CDR3 sequences. The sequenced sample was blood. The receptors were sampled from a human donor with ulcerative colitis or Crohn's disease, or a healthy co-twin of an affected twin (not recorded which).

The chain carries TRBV7-8 and TRBJ2-5. Per the germline V gene, CDR1 is SGHVS and CDR2 is FQNEAQ. This CDR3 has 15 residues. The CDR3 spells CASSSPLEFQETQYF.

V and J are TRBV7-3 and TRBJ2-3; TCRdb names TRBD1, which stays unverified in the absence of DNA. CDR1 SGHTA and CDR2 FQGTGA come from the germline V gene. The CDR3 length is 14 residues. CDR3 sequence: CASSTRQSTDTQYF.

This sequence joins TRBV5-1 and TRBJ1-1; TCRdb names TRBD1, which stays unverified in the absence of DNA. CDR3 length equals 14 residues. CDR1 is SGHRS, CDR2 YFSETQ, per germline. CDR3 in amino acids: CASSLVLRGDEAFF.

The chain links TRBV28 to TRBJ2-3; the D gene TCRdb calls, TRBD1, cannot be checked with no DNA. In germline, CDR1 is MDHEN, CDR2 SYDVKM. The CDR3 consists of 11 residues. The CDR3 protein is CASSAPDTQYF.

J is TRBJ2-4 and V is TRBV5-1; TCRdb lists TRBD1, though no DNA is available to test this call. Germline loops: CDR1 SGHRS, CDR2 YFSETQ. This CDR3 has 16 amino acids. The CDR3 protein is CASSLDPVGVKNIQYF.

The rearrangement uses TRBV7-9 and TRBJ2-3; TCRdb's assignment of TRBD2 cannot be checked, as there is no DNA. This CDR3 region has 15 residues. CDR1 SEHNR and CDR2 FQNEAQ come from the germline V gene (reference sequence). The CDR3 loop is CASSLRRTARDTQYF.

This chain links TRBV12-3 or TRBV12-4 with TRBJ1-5. The CDR3 has 15 residues. CDR3: CASSLGGNGNQPQHF.

The CDR3 sequence is CASSVRAYRGTDTQYF. This sequence joins TRBV9 and TRBJ2-3. The CDR3 has 16 amino acids. CDR1 is SGDLS, CDR2 YYNGEE, per germline.

The V gene is TRBV6-2 or TRBV6-3, the J gene TRBJ1-2; TCRdb designates TRBD1, a call that cannot be tested without DNA. The CDR3 is made up of 13 amino acids. Germline CDR1 and CDR2: MNHEY and SVGEGT. This chain's CDR3 is CASSATGNYGYTF.

V and J are TRBV5-1 and TRBJ2-2; the D call from TCRdb, TRBD2, cannot be confirmed without DNA. Per germline, CDR1 SGHRS and CDR2 YFSETQ. The CDR3 has 17 residues. CDR3 in amino acids: CASSRGTSGANTGELFF.

V gene TRBV20-1 combines with J gene TRBJ2-3; TCRdb selects TRBD2, and the lack of DNA leaves this call unchecked. Germline assignment: CDR1 DFQATT and CDR2 SNEGSKA (reference sequence). This CDR3 region has 14 residues. The CDR3 sequence is CSASELADTDTQYF.

The chain links TRBV10-3 to TRBJ1-6; TCRdb indicates TRBD1, and absent DNA this call remains unverified. The CDR3 consists of 14 residues. CDR1 and CDR2 from the germline V gene are ENHRY and SYGVKD. CDR3 in amino acids: CAISGQNYNSPLHF.

The chain links TRBV15 to TRBJ2-3; the D gene TCRdb calls, TRBD2, cannot be checked with no DNA. The CDR3 extends over 14 amino acids. Germline CDR1 and CDR2: LNHNV and YYDKDF (reference sequence). CDR3: CATNAGGLSYTQYF.

CDR3 residues: CASSAEQEVYNEQFF. V gene TRBV5-6 combines with J gene TRBJ2-1. This CDR3 has 15 residues. Germline V gives CDR1 SGHDT, CDR2 YYEEEE.

This chain's CDR3 is CSASTPTGFVSPLHF. The chain recombines TRBV20-1 with TRBJ1-6; absent DNA, TCRdb's TRBD1 call cannot be checked. Germline CDR1 is DFQATT and CDR2 is SNEGSKA (reference sequence). This CDR3 is 15 amino acids long.

The J gene is TRBJ2-7, the V gene TRBV6-5; TCRdb designates TRBD2, a call that cannot be tested without DNA. The CDR3 consists of 14 residues. Per the germline V gene, CDR1 is MNHEY and CDR2 is SVGAGI. CDR3 sequence reads: CASSYSGISYEQYF.